This entry lists 2 T cell receptor beta chains sequenced from one sample in a study of blood T cell repertoires in COVID-19. Profiled with immunoSEQ multiplex PCR; TCRdb holds only in-frame clones, not every one. Here the sample spans about 190,000 clones, 70% to 90% being singletons. Sequencing used peripheral blood. The receptors originated from a woman in her thirties or forties who had recovered from COVID-19.

This chain joins TRBV10-3 and TRBJ2-1; TRBD1 agrees at 7 bases. The CDR3 length is 17 residues. Unmatched junction bases numbered 10, after V lost 5 bases and J lost 0 bases. The germline gives CDR1 ENHRY, CDR2 SYGVKD. The CDR3 coding sequence is TGTGCCATCAGTCAAGGGGCAGGGGGTCTCTCCTACAATGAGCAGTTCTTC. It specifies CAISQGAGGLSYNEQFF.

This clone was seen once. The chain employs TRBV27 and TRBJ2-1; tentatively, D is TRBD2 (6 bases). CDR1 MNHEY and CDR2 SMNVEV come from the germline V gene (reference sequence). The CDR3 runs to 15 residues. Trimming cost V 4 bases and J 3 bases, with 13 bases left between them. The CDR3 nucleotides are TGTGCCAGCAGTTATGGGAGGTTATTCTACAATGAGCAGTTCTTC. Amino acid sequence: CASSYGRLFYNEQFF.